These T cell receptor beta chains were read from a single sample in a study of T cell responses to AZD1222 COVID-19 vaccine. Clones were read by immunoSEQ multiplex PCR, and TCRdb kept only the in-frame ones, dropping some. The repertoire includes about 120,000 clones, 90% to 95% of them detected once, and 2.9% sits in the top ten. Source: peripheral blood, taken on day 0 of AZD1222 vaccination. These receptors all come from an adult in good health. Both conserved end residues are part of each CDR3. D genes are given only for firm matches. The size entry is marked missing in some rows and otherwise reads once, few, many or a size class.

J: TRBJ1-6
V: TRBV19
D: .
size: .
DNA: TGTGCCAGTAGTCAGGACTCACATAATTCACCCCTCCACTTT
CDR3: CASSQDSHNSPLHF

J: TRBJ1-1
V: TRBV18
D: .
size: .
DNA: TGTGCCAGCTCACCCCCATCGGGGATATTGAACACTGAAGCTTTCTTT
CDR3: CASSPPSGILNTEAFF

J: TRBJ1-2
V: TRBV7-8
D: .
size: .
DNA: TGTGCCAGCAGCCTAATCAGGTCTAACTATGGCTACACCTTC
CDR3: CASSLIRSNYGYTF

J: TRBJ1-2
V: TRBV7-8
D: .
size: .
DNA: TGTGCCAGCGCTTACGCAGGGGTTAACTATGGCTACACCTTC
CDR3: CASAYAGVNYGYTF

J: TRBJ1-5
V: TRBV19
D: .
size: few
DNA: TGTGCCAGTAGTATATCACAGGGACGTAGCAATCAGCCCCAGCATTTT
CDR3: CASSISQGRSNQPQHF

J: TRBJ1-2
V: TRBV29-1
D: .
size: .
DNA: TGCAGCGTTGAAGAACAACCCTTTAACTATGGCTACACCTTC
CDR3: CSVEEQPFNYGYTF

J: TRBJ1-1
V: TRBV6-4
D: .
size: .
DNA: TGTGCCAGCAGTGACGGATGGGGACAGAACACTGAAGCTTTCTTT
CDR3: CASSDGWGQNTEAFF

J: TRBJ2-5
V: TRBV5-1
D: TRBD2
size: .
DNA: TGCGCCAGCAGCCCGGGAGGACCAGAGACCCAGTACTTC
CDR3: CASSPGGPETQYF

J: TRBJ2-2
V: TRBV4-1
D: .
size: .
DNA: TGCGCCAGCGGCTCCAGGGGTTTTGGCACCGGGGAGCTGTTTTTT
CDR3: CASGSRGFGTGELFF

J: TRBJ2-7
V: TRBV5-4
D: TRBD2
size: .
DNA: TGTGCCAGCAGCTTGCCAGCGGGGGCGCGGGAGCAGTACTTC
CDR3: CASSLPAGAREQYF

J: TRBJ2-3
V: TRBV4-1
D: .
size: .
DNA: TGCGCCAGCAGCCCCTTGGGGTGGCGGACAGATACGCAGTATTTT
CDR3: CASSPLGWRTDTQYF

J: TRBJ2-1
V: TRBV5-5
D: .
size: .
DNA: TGTGCCAGCAGCTTGGCGCCCTACAATGAGCAGTTCTTC
CDR3: CASSLAPYNEQFF

J: TRBJ2-2
V: TRBV2
D: .
size: few
DNA: TGTGCCAGCATGGCGGATACGAACACCGGGGAGCTGTTTTTT
CDR3: CASMADTNTGELFF

J: TRBJ2-1
V: TRBV9
D: .
size: .
DNA: TGTGCCAGCGGCACTACCACCTACAATGAGCAGTTCTTC
CDR3: CASGTTTYNEQFF

J: TRBJ1-5
V: TRBV29-1
D: TRBD1
size: .
DNA: TGCAGCGTTGGACAGGGAGGACAGCCCCAGCATTTT
CDR3: CSVGQGGQPQHF

J: TRBJ1-6
V: TRBV28
D: .
size: .
DNA: TGTGCCAGCAGTTCCTCGACCGGGAACGGATCACCCCTCCACTTT
CDR3: CASSSSTGNGSPLHF

J: TRBJ1-2
V: TRBV27
D: .
size: .
DNA: TGTGCCAGCAGTTTTAGTAAACAGGTTTTCTCCTATGGCTACACCTTC
CDR3: CASSFSKQVFSYGYTF

J: TRBJ1-2
V: TRBV10-3
D: .
size: .
DNA: TGTGCCATCGGGGCAGGAGCTTTGGGCTACACCTTC
CDR3: CAIGAGALGYTF

J: TRBJ1-2
V: TRBV30
D: .
size: .
DNA: TGTGCCTGGGACGAGGGGTTTACAGCGTTCTATGGCTACACCTTC
CDR3: CAWDEGFTAFYGYTF

J: TRBJ2-7
V: TRBV6-6
D: TRBD1
size: .
DNA: TGTGCCAGCTGGGGACAGGGTTCGGATTCCTACGAGCAGTACTTC
CDR3: CASWGQGSDSYEQYF

J: TRBJ1-2
V: TRBV3-1/TRBV3-2
D: .
size: .
DNA: TGTGCCAGCAGCCGGCGCCAGGGCCCCTCGGCGATCTATGGCTACACCTTC
CDR3: CASSRRQGPSAIYGYTF

J: TRBJ2-1
V: TRBV7-9
D: TRBD2
size: .
DNA: TGTGCCAGCAGCTTAGCGTCGGGAGGGCCTAGGAATGAGCAGTTCTTC
CDR3: CASSLASGGPRNEQFF

J: TRBJ2-2
V: TRBV7-9
D: .
size: once
DNA: TGTGCCAGCAGCTCCCGGTTGAACACCGGGGAGCTGTTTTTT
CDR3: CASSSRLNTGELFF

J: TRBJ2-3
V: TRBV27
D: TRBD2
size: .
DNA: TGTGCCAGCAGTTTATCCTTCGCACTAGCGGGAGGAAGGGATACGCAGTATTTT
CDR3: CASSLSFALAGGRDTQYF

J: TRBJ2-3
V: TRBV3-1/TRBV3-2
D: TRBD2
size: .
DNA: TGTGCCAGCAGCCAAGAGGGGCTAGCGGGAGGCATAAGCACAGATACGCAGTATTTT
CDR3: CASSQEGLAGGISTDTQYF

J: TRBJ1-1
V: TRBV19
D: .
size: .
DNA: TGTGCCAGTAGTATTACGGGGGTATTGGACACTGAAGCTTTCTTT
CDR3: CASSITGVLDTEAFF

J: TRBJ1-2
V: TRBV6-2/TRBV6-3
D: .
size: .
DNA: TGTGCCAGCAGCCCGACCCCCGGGGGCTCCAACTATGGCTACACCTTC
CDR3: CASSPTPGGSNYGYTF

J: TRBJ1-1
V: TRBV27
D: .
size: few
DNA: TGTGCCAGCAGGACTTTTTACAGGGTGCGCACTGAAGCTTTCTTT
CDR3: CASRTFYRVRTEAFF

J: TRBJ1-2
V: TRBV7-8
D: TRBD1
size: .
DNA: TGTGCCAGCAGCTGGGACAGGAACTATGGCTACACCTTC
CDR3: CASSWDRNYGYTF

J: TRBJ1-4
V: TRBV5-6
D: .
size: .
DNA: TGTGCCAGCAGCTTGGGGACACCTCTTAATGAAAAACTGTTTTTT
CDR3: CASSLGTPLNEKLFF

J: TRBJ1-5
V: TRBV9
D: .
size: .
DNA: TGTGCCAGCAGCGTAGAGGGACTTAGCAATCAGCCCCAGCATTTT
CDR3: CASSVEGLSNQPQHF

J: TRBJ2-1
V: TRBV21-1
D: .
size: .
DNA: TGTGCCAGCAAGACAGTCGGGGTGGAGGAGCAGTTCTTC
CDR3: CASKTVGVEEQFF

J: TRBJ2-1
V: TRBV5-1
D: TRBD1
size: .
DNA: TGCGCCAGCAGCTCGTCGGACAGGTGGGACAATGAGCAGTTCTTC
CDR3: CASSSSDRWDNEQFF

J: TRBJ2-4
V: TRBV18
D: .
size: .
DNA: TGTGCCAGCTCACCATCCCCCGGGGATCAGTTAAACATTCAGTACTTC
CDR3: CASSPSPGDQLNIQYF

J: TRBJ2-1
V: TRBV6-5
D: .
size: once
DNA: TGTGCCAGCAGTTACGCTAACCTAGATTACAATGAGCAGTTCTTC
CDR3: CASSYANLDYNEQFF

J: TRBJ2-5
V: TRBV9
D: .
size: .
DNA: TGTGCCAGCAGCGTCACCTTGACGGAACAAGAGACCCAGTACTTC
CDR3: CASSVTLTEQETQYF

J: TRBJ1-1
V: TRBV7-9
D: .
size: .
DNA: TGTGCCGGCAAGACAGTGAACACTGAAGCTTTCTTT
CDR3: CAGKTVNTEAFF

J: TRBJ2-3
V: TRBV5-6
D: TRBD1
size: .
DNA: TGTGCCAGCAGCCTCCCGGGACAGGGATCCCCCGTCACAGATACGCAGTATTTT
CDR3: CASSLPGQGSPVTDTQYF

J: TRBJ1-4
V: TRBV29-1
D: TRBD1
size: .
DNA: TGCAGCGCTGGGACAGGGGTGGGTGAAAAACTGTTTTTT
CDR3: CSAGTGVGEKLFF

J: TRBJ2-1
V: TRBV27
D: .
size: .
DNA: TGTGCCAGCAGCCATAGCGGTAGCTCCTACAATGAGCAGTTCTTC
CDR3: CASSHSGSSYNEQFF

J: TRBJ1-4
V: TRBV19
D: TRBD1
size: .
DNA: TGTGCCAGTAGTATGGGACAGGGGGCAACTAATGAAAAACTGTTTTTT
CDR3: CASSMGQGATNEKLFF

J: TRBJ2-2
V: TRBV27
D: .
size: .
DNA: TGTGCCAGCAGTTTTCGGGGGTCCCTAGCCGGGGAGCTGTTTTTT
CDR3: CASSFRGSLAGELFF

J: TRBJ2-7
V: TRBV7-2
D: TRBD2
size: .
DNA: TGTGCCAGCAGCTTAGGAAACGGGAGGCCCTCGGTCGGGGAGCAGTACTTC
CDR3: CASSLGNGRPSVGEQYF

J: TRBJ2-7
V: TRBV30
D: .
size: .
DNA: TGTGCCAGCGGGCGGGACTCCTACGAGCAGTACTTC
CDR3: CASGRDSYEQYF

J: TRBJ2-7
V: TRBV5-1
D: TRBD1
size: .
DNA: TGCGCCAGCAGCTTGATGGGGACAGATCCCTACGAGCAGTACTTC
CDR3: CASSLMGTDPYEQYF

J: TRBJ1-2
V: TRBV28
D: .
size: .
DNA: TGTGCCAGCAGTTTACGCGACGGCGGGGGCTACACCTTC
CDR3: CASSLRDGGGYTF

J: TRBJ2-7
V: TRBV9
D: TRBD1
size: .
DNA: TGTGCCAGCAGCCCCCCCGGGACAGGATCCTACGAGCAGTACTTC
CDR3: CASSPPGTGSYEQYF

J: TRBJ2-7
V: TRBV11-2
D: .
size: .
DNA: TGTGCCAGCAGCTTAGAGGATGGCTACGAGCAGTACTTC
CDR3: CASSLEDGYEQYF

J: TRBJ2-7
V: TRBV18
D: .
size: .
DNA: TGTGCCAGCTCAATCGACAGAGTGCAGTACTTC
CDR3: CASSIDRVQYF